This T cell receptor delta chain was observed in a study of human gamma delta and Vdelta1 T cells (dated by TCRdb to about 2018). At the level of the whole study: In this study, the researchers looked at Delta One T cells, which are Vd1+ gamma-delta T cells, to see how well they work as cytotoxic effectors against acute myeloid leukemia. General findings and caveats noted by the study authors: Delta One T cells were reported as polyclonal and as showing broad cytotoxic targeting of acute myeloid leukemia.

In regard to this clone: Its antigen is unknown. Germline and junction disagree at one end, which may indicate a read error.

Library preparation used PCR. Sequencing instrument: Illumina MiSeq. Via CATT, TCRdb reprocessed the public reads, and rows with identical DNA were then joined. In this sample the table shows some 14,000 delta-chain clones, almost 50% of which occur a single time. The biggest ten clones account for roughly 1.6% of the sample. The CDR3 sequence holds 21 residues, the cysteine and phenylalanine included. The only DNA kept is the CDR3, 63 bases in frame from the first base. Via the germline V gene, CDR1 is TSWWSYY and CDR2 QGS. This chain joins TRDV1 to TRDJ1; the D segment could be TRDD3, given 6 matching bases. The specimen was Vdelta1 gamma-delta T cells from blood grown in culture (DOT cells). The cell subset or site label corresponds to: Delta One T cells, in vitro expanded/differentiated Vd1+ gamma-delta T cells. This TCR derives from a human donor in good health. The nucleotides are TGTGCTCTTGGGGGGTGGGGTACCTCCCCTTATTGTACTGGGTACCCCGAAAAACTCATCTTT. This translates into CALGGWGTSPYCTGYPEKLIF.